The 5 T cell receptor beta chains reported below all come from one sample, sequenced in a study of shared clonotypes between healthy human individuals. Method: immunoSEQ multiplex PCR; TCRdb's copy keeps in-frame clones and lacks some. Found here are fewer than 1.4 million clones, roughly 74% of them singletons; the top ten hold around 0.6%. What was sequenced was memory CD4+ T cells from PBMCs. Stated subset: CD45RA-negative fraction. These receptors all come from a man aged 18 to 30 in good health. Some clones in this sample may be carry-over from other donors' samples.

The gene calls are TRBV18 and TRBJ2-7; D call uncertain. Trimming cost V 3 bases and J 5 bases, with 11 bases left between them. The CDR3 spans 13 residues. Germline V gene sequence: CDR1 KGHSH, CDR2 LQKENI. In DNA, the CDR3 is TGTGCCAGCTCACCGTCACAGCCCAACGAGCAGTACTTC. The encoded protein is CASSPSQPNEQYF. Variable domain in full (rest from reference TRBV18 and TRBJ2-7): NAGVMQNPRHLVRRRGQEARLRCSPMKGHSHVYWYRQLPEEGLKFMVYLQKENIIDESGMPKERFSAEFPKEGPSILRIQQVVRGDSAAYFCASSPSQPNEQYFGPGTRLTVT.

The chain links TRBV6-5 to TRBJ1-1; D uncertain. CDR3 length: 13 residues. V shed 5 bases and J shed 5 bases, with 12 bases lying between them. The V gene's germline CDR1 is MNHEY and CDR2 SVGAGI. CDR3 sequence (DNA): TGTGCCAGCAGTACCCAGACGGGAACTGAAGCTTTCTTT. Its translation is CASSTQTGTEAFF.

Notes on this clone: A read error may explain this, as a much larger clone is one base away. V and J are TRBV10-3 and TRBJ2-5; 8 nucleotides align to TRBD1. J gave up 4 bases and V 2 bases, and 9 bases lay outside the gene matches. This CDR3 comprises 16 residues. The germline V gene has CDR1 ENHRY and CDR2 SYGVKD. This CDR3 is CAISESGQGAGETQYF. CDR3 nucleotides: TGTGCCATCAGTGAGAGCGGGCAGGGGGCCGGAGAGACCCAGTACTTC.

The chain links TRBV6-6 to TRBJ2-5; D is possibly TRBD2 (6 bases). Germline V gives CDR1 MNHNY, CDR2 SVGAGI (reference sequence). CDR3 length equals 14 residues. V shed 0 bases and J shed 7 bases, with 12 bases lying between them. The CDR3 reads CASSYSGREATQYF. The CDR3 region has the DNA TGTGCCAGCAGTTACTCAGGCAGGGAGGCGACCCAGTACTTC.

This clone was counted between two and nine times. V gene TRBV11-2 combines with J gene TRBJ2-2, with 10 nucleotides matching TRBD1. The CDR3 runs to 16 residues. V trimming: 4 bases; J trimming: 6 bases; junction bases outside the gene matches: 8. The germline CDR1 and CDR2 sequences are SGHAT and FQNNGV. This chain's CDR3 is CASSWGQGRRAGELFF. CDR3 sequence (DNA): TGTGCCAGCAGCTGGGGACAGGGGCGTAGAGCCGGGGAGCTGTTTTTT.